This T cell receptor (beta chain) was observed in a study of monozygotic twins with inflammatory bowel disease. The CDR3 is 17 amino acids. Per germline, CDR1 MNHEY and CDR2 SVGEGT. From the 5' RACE reads, TCRdb lists one entry per CDR3 protein and no DNA. Its table lists 400,000 to 500,000 distinct CDR3 sequences. The sample taken for sequencing was blood. This chain links TRBV6-2 or TRBV6-3 with TRBJ2-5; the TCRdb call, TRBD2, lacks DNA for checking. The TCR originated in a human donor with ulcerative colitis or Crohn's disease, or a healthy co-twin of an affected twin (not recorded which). The CDR3 sequence: CASSSPSGLAGTETQYF.